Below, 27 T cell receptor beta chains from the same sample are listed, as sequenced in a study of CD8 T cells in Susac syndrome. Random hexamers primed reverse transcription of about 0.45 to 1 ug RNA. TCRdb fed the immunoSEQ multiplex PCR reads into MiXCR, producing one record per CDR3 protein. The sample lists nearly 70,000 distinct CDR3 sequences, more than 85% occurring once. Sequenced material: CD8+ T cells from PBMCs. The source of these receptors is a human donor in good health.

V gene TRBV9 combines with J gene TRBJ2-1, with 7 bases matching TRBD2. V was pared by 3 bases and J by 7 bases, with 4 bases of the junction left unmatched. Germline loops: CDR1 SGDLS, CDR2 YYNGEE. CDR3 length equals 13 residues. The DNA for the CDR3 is TGTGCCAGCAGCGACCCGGGGGGAAATGAGCAGTTCTTC. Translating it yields CASSDPGGNEQFF.

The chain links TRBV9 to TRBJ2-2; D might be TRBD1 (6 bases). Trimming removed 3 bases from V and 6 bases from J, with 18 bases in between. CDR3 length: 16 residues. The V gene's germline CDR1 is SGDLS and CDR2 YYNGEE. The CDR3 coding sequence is TGTGCCAGCAGCGACCCCAATACAGGGCCAGCCGGGGAGCTGTTTTTT. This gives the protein CASSDPNTGPAGELFF.

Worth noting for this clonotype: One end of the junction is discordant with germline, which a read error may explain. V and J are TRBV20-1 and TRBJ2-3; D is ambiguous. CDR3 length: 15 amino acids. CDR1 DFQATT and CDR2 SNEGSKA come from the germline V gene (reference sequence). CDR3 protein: CSAGETWSSRDTQYF. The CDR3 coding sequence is TGCAGTGCTGGAGAGACGTGGTCTTCGAGAGATACGCAGTATTTT.

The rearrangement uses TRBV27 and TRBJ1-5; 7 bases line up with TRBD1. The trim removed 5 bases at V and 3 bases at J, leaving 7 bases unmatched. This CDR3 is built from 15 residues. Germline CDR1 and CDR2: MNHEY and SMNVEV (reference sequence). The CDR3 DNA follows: TGTGCCAGCAGTCAGGCGGGACAGCACAATCAGCCCCAGCATTTT. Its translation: CASSQAGQHNQPQHF.

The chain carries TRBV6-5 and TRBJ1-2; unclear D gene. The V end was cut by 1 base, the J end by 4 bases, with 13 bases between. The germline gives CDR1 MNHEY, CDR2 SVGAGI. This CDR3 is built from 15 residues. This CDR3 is CASSYYSGRSYGYTF. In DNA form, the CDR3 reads TGTGCCAGCAGTTACTATTCGGGAAGGAGCTATGGCTACACCTTC.

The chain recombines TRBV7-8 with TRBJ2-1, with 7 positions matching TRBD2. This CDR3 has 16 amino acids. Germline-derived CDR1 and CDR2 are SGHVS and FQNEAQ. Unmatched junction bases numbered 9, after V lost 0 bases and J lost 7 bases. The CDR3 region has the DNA TGTGCCAGCAGCTTAGCATGGGGGGAGGGATTTAATGAGCAGTTCTTC. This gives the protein CASSLAWGEGFNEQFF.

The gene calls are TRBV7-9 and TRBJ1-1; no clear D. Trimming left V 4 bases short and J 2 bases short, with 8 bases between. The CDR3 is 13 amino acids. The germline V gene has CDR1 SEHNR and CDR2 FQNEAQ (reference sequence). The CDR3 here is CASSSGANTEAFF. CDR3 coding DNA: TGTGCCAGCAGCTCCGGAGCAAACACTGAAGCTTTCTTT.

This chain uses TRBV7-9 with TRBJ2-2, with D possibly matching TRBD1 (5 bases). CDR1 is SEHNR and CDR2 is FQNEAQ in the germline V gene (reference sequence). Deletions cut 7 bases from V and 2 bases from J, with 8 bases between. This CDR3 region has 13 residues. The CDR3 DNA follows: TGTGCCAGCACCGACAGTAACACCGGGGAGCTGTTTTTT. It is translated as CASTDSNTGELFF.

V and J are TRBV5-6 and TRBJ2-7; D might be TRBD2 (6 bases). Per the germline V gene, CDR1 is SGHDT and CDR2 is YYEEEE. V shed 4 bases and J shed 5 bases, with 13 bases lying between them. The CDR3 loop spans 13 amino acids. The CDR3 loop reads CASSPGLPDEQYF. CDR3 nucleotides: TGTGCCAGCAGCCCGGGACTTCCTGACGAGCAGTACTTC.

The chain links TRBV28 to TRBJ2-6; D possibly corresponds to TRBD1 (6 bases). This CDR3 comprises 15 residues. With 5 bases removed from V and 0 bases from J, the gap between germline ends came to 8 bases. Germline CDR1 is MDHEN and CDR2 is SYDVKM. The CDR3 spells CASSGQPSGANVLTF. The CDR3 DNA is TGTGCCAGCAGTGGACAGCCCTCTGGGGCCAACGTCCTGACTTTC.

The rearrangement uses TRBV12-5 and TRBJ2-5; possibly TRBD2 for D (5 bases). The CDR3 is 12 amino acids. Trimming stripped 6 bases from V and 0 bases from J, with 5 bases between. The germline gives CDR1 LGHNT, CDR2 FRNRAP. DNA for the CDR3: TGTGCTAGTGGGAGGGACCAAGAGACCCAGTACTTC. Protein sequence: CASGRDQETQYF.

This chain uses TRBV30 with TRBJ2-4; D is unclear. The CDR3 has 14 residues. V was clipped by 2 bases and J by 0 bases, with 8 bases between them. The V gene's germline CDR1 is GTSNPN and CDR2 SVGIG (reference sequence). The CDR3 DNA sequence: TGTGCCTGGAGTCGGCGGCTAGCCAAAAACATTCAGTACTTC. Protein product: CAWSRRLAKNIQYF.

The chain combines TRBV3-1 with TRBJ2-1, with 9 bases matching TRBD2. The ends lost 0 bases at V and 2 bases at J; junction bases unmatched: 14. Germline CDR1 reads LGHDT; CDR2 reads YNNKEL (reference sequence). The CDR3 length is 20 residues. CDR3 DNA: TGTGCCAGCAGCCAAGATCAAGAAGGCGGGAGCGGGGGGACCTACAATGAGCAGTTCTTC. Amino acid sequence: CASSQDQEGGSGGTYNEQFF.

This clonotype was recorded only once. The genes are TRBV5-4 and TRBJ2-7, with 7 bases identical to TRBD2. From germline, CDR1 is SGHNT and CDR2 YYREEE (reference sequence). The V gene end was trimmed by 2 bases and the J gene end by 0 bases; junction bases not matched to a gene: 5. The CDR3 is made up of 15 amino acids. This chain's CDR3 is CASSFGGGSSYEQYF. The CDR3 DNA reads TGTGCCAGCAGCTTCGGCGGGGGAAGCTCCTACGAGCAGTACTTC.

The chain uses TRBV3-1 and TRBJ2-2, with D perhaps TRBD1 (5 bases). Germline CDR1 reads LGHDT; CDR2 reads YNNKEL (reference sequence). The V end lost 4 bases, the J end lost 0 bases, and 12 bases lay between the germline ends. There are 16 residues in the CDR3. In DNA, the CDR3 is TGTGCCAGCAGCCGCTCGCCAGGGTCGAACACCGGGGAGCTGTTTTTT. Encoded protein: CASSRSPGSNTGELFF.

The CDR3 here is CASSLGRGQPQHF. The CDR3 region has the DNA TGCGCCAGCAGCTTGGGGCGAGGTCAGCCCCAGCATTTT. The V gene is TRBV5-1, the J gene TRBJ1-5; no definite D call. V lost 0 bases and J 6 bases, leaving 7 bases between the germline ends. Germline V gives CDR1 SGHRS, CDR2 YFSETQ. The CDR3 is 13 residues long.

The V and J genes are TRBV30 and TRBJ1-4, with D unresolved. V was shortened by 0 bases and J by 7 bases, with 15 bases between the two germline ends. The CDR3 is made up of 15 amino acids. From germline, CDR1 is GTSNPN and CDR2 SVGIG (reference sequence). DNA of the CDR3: TGTGCCTGGAGTGTAGCTGGGCAGACATTTGAAAAACTGTTTTTT. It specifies CAWSVAGQTFEKLFF. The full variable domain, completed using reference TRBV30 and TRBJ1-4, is SQTIHQWPATLVQPVGSPLSLECTVEGTSNPNLYWYRQAAGRGLQLLFYSVGIGQISSEVPQNLSASRPQDRQFILSSKKLLLSDSGFYLCAWSVAGQTFEKLFFGSGTQLSVL.

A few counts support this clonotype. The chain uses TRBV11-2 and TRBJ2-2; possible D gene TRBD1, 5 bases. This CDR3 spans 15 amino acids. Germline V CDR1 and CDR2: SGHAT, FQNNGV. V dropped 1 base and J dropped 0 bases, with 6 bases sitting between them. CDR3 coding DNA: TGTGCCAGCAGCTTAGCAGGGCCGAACACCGGGGAGCTGTTTTTT. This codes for CASSLAGPNTGELFF. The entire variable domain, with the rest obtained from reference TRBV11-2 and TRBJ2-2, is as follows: EAGVAQSPRYKIIEKRQSVAFWCNPISGHATLYWYQQILGQGPKLLIQFQNNGVVDDSQLPKDRFSAERLKGVDSTLKIQPAKLEDSAVYLCASSLAGPNTGELFFGEGSRLTVL.

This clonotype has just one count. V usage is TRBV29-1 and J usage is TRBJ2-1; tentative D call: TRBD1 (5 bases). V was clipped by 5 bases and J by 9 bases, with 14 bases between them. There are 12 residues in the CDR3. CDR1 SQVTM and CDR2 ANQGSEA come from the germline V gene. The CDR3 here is CSVNGQGGEQFF. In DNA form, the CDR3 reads TGCAGCGTTAACGGGCAGGGTGGTGAGCAGTTCTTC.

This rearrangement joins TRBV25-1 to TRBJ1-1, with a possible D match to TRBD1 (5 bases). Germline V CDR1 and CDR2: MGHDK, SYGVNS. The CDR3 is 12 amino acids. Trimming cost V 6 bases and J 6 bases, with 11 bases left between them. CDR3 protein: CASRPQGPEAFF. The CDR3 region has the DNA TGTGCCAGCAGACCCCAGGGACCTGAAGCTTTCTTT.

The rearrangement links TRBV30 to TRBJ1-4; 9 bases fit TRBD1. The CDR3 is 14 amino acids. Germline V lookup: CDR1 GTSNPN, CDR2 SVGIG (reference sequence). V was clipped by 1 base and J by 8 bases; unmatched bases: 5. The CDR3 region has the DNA TGTGCCTGGAGTGCGACAGGGACAGGGGAAAAACTGTTTTTT. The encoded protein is CAWSATGTGEKLFF.

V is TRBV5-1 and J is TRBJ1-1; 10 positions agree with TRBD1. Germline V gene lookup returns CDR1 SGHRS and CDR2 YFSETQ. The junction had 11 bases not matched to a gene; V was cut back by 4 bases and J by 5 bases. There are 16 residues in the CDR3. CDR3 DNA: TGCGCCAGCAGCCAGGACAGGGGGGGTCGATGGACTGAAGCTTTCTTT. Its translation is CASSQDRGGRWTEAFF.

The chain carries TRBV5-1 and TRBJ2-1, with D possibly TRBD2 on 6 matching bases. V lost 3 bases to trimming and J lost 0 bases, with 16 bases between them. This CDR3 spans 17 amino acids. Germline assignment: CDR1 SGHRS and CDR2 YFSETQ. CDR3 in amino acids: CASSWRGGMASYNEQFF. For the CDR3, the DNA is TGCGCCAGCAGCTGGAGGGGAGGAATGGCCTCCTACAATGAGCAGTTCTTC.

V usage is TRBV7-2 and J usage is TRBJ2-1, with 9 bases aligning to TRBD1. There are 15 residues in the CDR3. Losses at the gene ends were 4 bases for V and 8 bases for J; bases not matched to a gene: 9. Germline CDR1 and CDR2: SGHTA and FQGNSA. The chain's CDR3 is CASSSGTGFADEQFF. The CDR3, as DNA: TGTGCCAGCAGCTCCGGGACAGGGTTCGCAGATGAGCAGTTCTTC.

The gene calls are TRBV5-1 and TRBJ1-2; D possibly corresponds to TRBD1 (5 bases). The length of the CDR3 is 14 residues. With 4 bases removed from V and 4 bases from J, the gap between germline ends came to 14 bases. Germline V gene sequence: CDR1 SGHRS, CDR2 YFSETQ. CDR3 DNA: TGCGCCAGCAGCCAGGGAGGGACGGTCTATGGCTACACCTTC. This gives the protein CASSQGGTVYGYTF.

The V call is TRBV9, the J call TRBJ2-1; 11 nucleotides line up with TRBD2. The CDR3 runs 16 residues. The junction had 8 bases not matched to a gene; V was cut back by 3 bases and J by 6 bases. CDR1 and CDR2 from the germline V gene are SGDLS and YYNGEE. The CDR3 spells CASSEIAGGYGNEQFF. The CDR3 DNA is TGTGCCAGCAGCGAGATAGCGGGGGGGTACGGCAATGAGCAGTTCTTC.

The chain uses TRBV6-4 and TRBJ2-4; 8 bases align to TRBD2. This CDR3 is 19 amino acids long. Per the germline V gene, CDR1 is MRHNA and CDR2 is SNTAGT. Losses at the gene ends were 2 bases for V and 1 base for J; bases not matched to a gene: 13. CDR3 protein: CASSDGLRGAHVAKNIQYF. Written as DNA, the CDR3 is TGTGCCAGCAGTGACGGGTTGCGGGGGGCCCATGTGGCCAAAAACATTCAGTACTTC.